Listed here are 5 T cell receptor beta chains from one sample, sequenced in a study of T cells after yellow fever vaccination. TCRdb reanalysed the 5' RACE reads using MiXCR and keeps one entry per CDR3 protein. The sample has 150,000 to 200,000 distinct CDR3 sequences; 7% to 10% are singletons. The specimen was CD8+ T cells sorted from PBMCs, collected 45 days after the yellow fever booster vaccination. These TCRs come from a man aged 18 to 30 who received the YFV17D yellow fever vaccine.

This clonotype was seen a handful of times. This chain links TRBV4-1 with TRBJ2-2; a weak D match, TRBD2 (6 bases). Trimming pared 1 base from V and 2 bases from J, leaving 11 bases between. Germline values: CDR1 MGHRA, CDR2 YSYEKL. The CDR3 extends over 16 amino acids. The CDR3 DNA reads as TGCGCCAGCAGCCAAGGCGGGAACCTTAACACCGGGGAGCTGTTTTTT. Translating gives CASSQGGNLNTGELFF.

This clonotype came up a few times. V gene TRBV6-2 or TRBV6-3 combines with J gene TRBJ2-7, with D unresolved. The CDR3 spans 13 residues. V was shortened by 0 bases and J by 6 bases, with 9 bases between the two germline ends. Germline V lookup: CDR1 MNHEY, CDR2 SVGEGT. DNA for the CDR3: TGTGCCAGCAGTTACTCGATTCCCCTCGAGCAGTACTTC. This encodes CASSYSIPLEQYF.

A few counts support this clonotype. The chain has TRBV20-1 and TRBJ2-7, with 14 bases lining up with TRBD2. CDR1 is DFQATT, CDR2 SNEGSKA, per germline (reference sequence). The CDR3 loop spans 17 amino acids. The trim removed 5 bases at V and 1 base at J, leaving 10 bases unmatched. The CDR3: CSACPGLAGVGSYEQYV. The DNA for the CDR3 is TGCAGTGCTTGTCCGGGACTAGCGGGGGTCGGATCCTACGAGCAGTACGTC.

The chain links TRBV6-5 to TRBJ2-7, with TRBD1 matching over 7 bases. The CDR3 loop spans 13 amino acids. The germline CDR1 and CDR2 sequences are MNHEY and SVGAGI. V was pared by 2 bases and J by 6 bases, with 4 bases of the junction left unmatched. CDR3 amino acids: CASSYEGAIEQYF. In DNA form, the CDR3 reads TGTGCCAGCAGTTACGAGGGGGCAATCGAGCAGTACTTC.

This clonotype was seen a few times. The CDR3, as DNA: TGTGCCAGCAGCTTAAATAGAGCGGGGGAACTCACAGATACGCAGTATTTT. This sequence encodes CASSLNRAGELTDTQYF. V and J are TRBV7-3 and TRBJ2-3, with 8 bases that match TRBD2. Unmatched junction bases numbered 8, after V lost 1 base and J lost 2 bases. The CDR3 has 17 amino acids. The germline V gene has CDR1 SGHTA and CDR2 FQGTGA.